This TCR beta chain is from a study of post-analysis software for immune sequencing data. Regarding the study as a whole: Controls had lower frequencies than patients of about 5 TRBV segments, which included TRBV5-6, TRBV5-1 and TRBV20-1. Controls showed significantly higher normalized Chao1 diversity than did multiple sclerosis patients. Analysis by F measure revealed that same-batch samples clustered strongly together.

TCR beta libraries were prepared from cDNA with unique molecular identifiers. TCRdb fed the PCR reads into MiXCR, producing one record per CDR3 protein. Among about 770,000 distinct CDR3 sequences listed, about 45% were seen once. Losses at the gene ends were 3 bases for V and 5 bases for J; bases not matched to a gene: 19. Germline V gene data show CDR1 as SGHRS and CDR2 as YFSETQ. This CDR3 spans 19 amino acids. Worth noting for this clonotype: Its matching antigen is unknown.

The J gene is TRBJ2-1, the V gene TRBV5-1; 8 positions match TRBD2. This TCR derives from a girl aged 10 to 17 with multiple sclerosis. Material for sequencing was blood. Here the CDR3 DNA reads TGCGCCAGCAGCTATGACAGGAAAGCGGGAGTCTCCTTGAACAATGAGCAGTTCTTC. Amino acid sequence: CASSYDRKAGVSLNNEQFF.